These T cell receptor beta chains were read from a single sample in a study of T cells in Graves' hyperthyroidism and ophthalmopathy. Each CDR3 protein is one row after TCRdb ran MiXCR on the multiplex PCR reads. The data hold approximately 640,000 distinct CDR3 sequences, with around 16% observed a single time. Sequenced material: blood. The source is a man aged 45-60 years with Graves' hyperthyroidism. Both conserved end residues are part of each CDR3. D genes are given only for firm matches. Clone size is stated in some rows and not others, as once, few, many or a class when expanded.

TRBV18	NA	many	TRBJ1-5	TGTGCCAGCTCACCTCAACAGGGACTCAATCAGCCCCAGCATTTT	CASSPQQGLNQPQHF
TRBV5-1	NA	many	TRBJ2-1	TGCGCCAGCAGCTTGGGGTCGGGGACCAATGAGCAGTTCTTC	CASSLGSGTNEQFF
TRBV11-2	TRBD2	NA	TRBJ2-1	TGTGCCAGCAGCTTACCGAGACTAGCGAGAAAGAGGGACGATGAGCAGTTCTTC	CASSLPRLARKRDDEQFF
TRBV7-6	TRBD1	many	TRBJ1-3	TGTGCCAGCAGCTTACGGGCGAGGGACAGTACCGGAAACACCATATATTTT	CASSLRARDSTGNTIYF
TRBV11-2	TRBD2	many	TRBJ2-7	TGTGCCAGCAGTTCTCGGCCGGGGGGAAGATACGAGCAGTACTTC	CASSSRPGGRYEQYF
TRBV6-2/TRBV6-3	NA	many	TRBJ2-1	TGTGCCAGCAGTTACTCGACACCGGCCAATGAGCAGTTCTTC	CASSYSTPANEQFF
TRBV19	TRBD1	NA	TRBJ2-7	TGTGCCAGTAGTACAACAGGGGTCTCCTACGAGCAGTACTTC	CASSTTGVSYEQYF
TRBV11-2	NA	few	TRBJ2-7	TGTGCCAGCAGCTTTACACCCGGGACACTTTACTACGAGCAGTACTTC	CASSFTPGTLYYEQYF
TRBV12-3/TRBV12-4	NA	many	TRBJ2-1	TGTGCCAGCAGTTTTTACGGAGTCTCCTACAATGAGCAGTTCTTC	CASSFYGVSYNEQFF
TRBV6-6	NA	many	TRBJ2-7	TGTGCCAGCAGTTACTCGGTCCCGGGGCTCTACGAGCAGTACTTC	CASSYSVPGLYEQYF
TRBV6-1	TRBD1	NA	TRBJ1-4	TGTGCCAGCAGTTCCCAGGGGGGCTTAAATGAAAAACTGTTTTTT	CASSSQGGLNEKLFF
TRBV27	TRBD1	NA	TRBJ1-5	TGTGCCAGCAGTTTTCAGGGGGATCAGCCCCAGCATTTT	CASSFQGDQPQHF
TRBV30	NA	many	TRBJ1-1	TGTGCCTGGGACAGGCCGAACACTGAAGCTTTCTTT	CAWDRPNTEAFF
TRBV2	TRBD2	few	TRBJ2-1	TGTGCCAGCAGGCTCACTGGCGGGAGCCGCAATGAGCAGTTCTTC	CASRLTGGSRNEQFF
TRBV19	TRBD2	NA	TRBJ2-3	TGTGCCAGTAGTGTAGTAGCGGGAGGTTTCACAGATACGCAGTATTTT	CASSVVAGGFTDTQYF
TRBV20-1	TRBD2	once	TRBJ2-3	TGCAGTATCCAAGGGCTAGCGGGACACACAGATACGCAGTATTTT	CSIQGLAGHTDTQYF
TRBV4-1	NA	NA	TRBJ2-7	TGCGCCAGCAGCCACGACGGGAGAACGTCCTACGAGCAGTACTTC	CASSHDGRTSYEQYF
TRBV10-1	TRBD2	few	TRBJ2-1	TGCGCCAGCAGCGATGCGACTAGCGGGAAATACAATGAGCAGTTCTTC	CASSDATSGKYNEQFF
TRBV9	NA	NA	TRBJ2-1	TGTGCCAGCAGCGATCTTTTTGGAATCGGTGAGCAGTTCTTC	CASSDLFGIGEQFF
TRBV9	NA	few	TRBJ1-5	TGTGCCAGCAGCGTATCTTCAAGCAATCAGCCCCAGCATTTT	CASSVSSSNQPQHF
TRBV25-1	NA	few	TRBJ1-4	TGTGCCAGCAGTGGGTCACGGTCGAATGAAAAACTGTTTTTT	CASSGSRSNEKLFF
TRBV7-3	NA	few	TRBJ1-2	TGTGCCAGCAGCTTGGGAGGCGGCTATAGCTACACCTTC	CASSLGGGYSYTF
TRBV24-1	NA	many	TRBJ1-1	TGTGCCACCAGTGATTTGCATTCTCTGGGATACATGAACACTGAAGCTTTCTTT	CATSDLHSLGYMNTEAFF
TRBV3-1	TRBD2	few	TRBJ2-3	TGTGCCAGCAGCCAAGATCTAGCGGGAGGGGCCAAAGATACGCAGTATTTT	CASSQDLAGGAKDTQYF
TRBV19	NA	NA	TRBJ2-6	TGTGCCAGTAGTAATAGTCGGGAGCGGTCTGGGGCCAACGTCCTGACTTTC	CASSNSRERSGANVLTF
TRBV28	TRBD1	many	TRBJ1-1	TGTGCCAGCAGTCCCTCCCCCGGGACAGGGACTTTGGACACTGAAGCTTTCTTT	CASSPSPGTGTLDTEAFF
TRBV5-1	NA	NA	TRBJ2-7	TGCGCCAGCAGCCTCGGGACGGCTTTCTCCTACGAGCAGTACTTC	CASSLGTAFSYEQYF
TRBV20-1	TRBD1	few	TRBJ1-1	TGCAGTGCGTCGGACAGGAGGATGGACACTGAAGCTTTCTTT	CSASDRRMDTEAFF
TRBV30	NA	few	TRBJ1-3	TGTGCCTGGAGTCCCCGAAGACTCTTTGGAAACACCATATATTTT	CAWSPRRLFGNTIYF
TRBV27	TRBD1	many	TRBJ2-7	TGTGCCAGCAGCCCCGATTTCCGGGACAGGAGGTACGAGCAGTACTTC	CASSPDFRDRRYEQYF
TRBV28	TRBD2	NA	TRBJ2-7	TGTGCCAGCACCCTGGCGGCTAGCGGGAGGCAGTACTTC	CASTLAASGRQYF
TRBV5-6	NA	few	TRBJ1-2	TGTGCCAGCAGCTTGGCCGACAGTGCGGTGAACTATGGCTACACCTTC	CASSLADSAVNYGYTF
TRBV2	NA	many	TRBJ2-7	TGTGCCAGCAGTGGGACTAATCCTTCCTACGAGCAGTACTTC	CASSGTNPSYEQYF
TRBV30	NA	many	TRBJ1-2	TGTGCCTGGAGACAGTTCCCCCTGCACTATGGCTACACCTTC	CAWRQFPLHYGYTF
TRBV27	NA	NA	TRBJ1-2	TGTGCCAGCAGTTTCAGTTTCGGGGGAGAGGGGTATGGCTACACCTTC	CASSFSFGGEGYGYTF
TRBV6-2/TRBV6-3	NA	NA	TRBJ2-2	TGTGCCAGCAGTTGGTTTTCCGGGGAGCTGTTTTTT	CASSWFSGELFF
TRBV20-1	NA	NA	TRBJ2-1	TGCAGTGCTAGAGATAAGGCAGGGACGATAATCCATAAGCAGTTCTTC	CSARDKAGTIIHKQFF
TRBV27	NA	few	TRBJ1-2	TGTGCCAGCAGTTCGGACAGAAACGGTGGCTACACCTTC	CASSSDRNGGYTF
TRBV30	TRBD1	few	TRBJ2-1	TGTGCCTGGGTTACAGGGGTAGGGGTAGGTGAGCAGTTCTTC	CAWVTGVGVGEQFF
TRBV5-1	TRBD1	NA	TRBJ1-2	TGCGCCAGCAGCTTGGGTATCAGGGGGAAACGGTATGGCTACACCTTC	CASSLGIRGKRYGYTF
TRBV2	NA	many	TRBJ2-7	TGTGCCAGCAGTGAAGCTTTGGGGCGGACGCAAAACGAGCAGTACTTC	CASSEALGRTQNEQYF
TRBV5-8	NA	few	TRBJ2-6	TGTGCCAGCAGCTTGGAGGCCTGGGGCAGAGAAAGCTCTGGGGCCAACGTCCTGACTTTC	CASSLEAWGRESSGANVLTF
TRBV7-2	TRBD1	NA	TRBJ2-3	TGTGCCAGCAGCTACCCGGGACAGGGGGCCACAACCCGCACAGATACGCAGTATTTT	CASSYPGQGATTRTDTQYF
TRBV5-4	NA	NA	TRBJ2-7	TGTGCCAGCAGCCTCTCAGGGGACATAACCTCCTACGAGCAGTACTTC	CASSLSGDITSYEQYF
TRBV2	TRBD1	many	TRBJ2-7	TGTGCCAGCACGGGGGACAGGGGGGACGAGCAGTACTTC	CASTGDRGDEQYF
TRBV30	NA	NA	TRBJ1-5	TGTGCCTTTTCCCCAGGACAGCCGAATCAGCCCCAGCATTTT	CAFSPGQPNQPQHF
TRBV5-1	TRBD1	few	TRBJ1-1	TGCGCCAGCAGCTCGAAACCGGGACAGATGAACACTGAAGCTTTCTTT	CASSSKPGQMNTEAFF
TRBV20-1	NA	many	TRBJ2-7	TGCAGTGCTAGGAGATCGGTCAGCGAGCAGTACTTC	CSARRSVSEQYF
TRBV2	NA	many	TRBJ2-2	TGTGCCAGTGGGGACCAAGTTATCACCGGGGAGCTGTTTTTT	CASGDQVITGELFF
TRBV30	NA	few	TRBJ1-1	TGTGCCTGGAGAATGGGCACTCCGAACACTGAAGCTTTCTTT	CAWRMGTPNTEAFF
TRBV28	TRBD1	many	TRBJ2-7	TGTGCCAGCAGTCTCCCCCGCCTCGGGACAGGGACCTACGAGCAGTACTTC	CASSLPRLGTGTYEQYF
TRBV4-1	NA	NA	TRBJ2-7	TGCGCCAGCAGCCAAGATCCCACAGGGAAAGTATACGAGCAGTACTTC	CASSQDPTGKVYEQYF
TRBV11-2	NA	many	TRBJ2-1	TGTGCCAGCGCCGCTCCCGCCCCCTCCAATGAGCAGTTCTTC	CASAAPAPSNEQFF
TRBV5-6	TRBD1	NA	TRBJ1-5	TGTGCCAGCAGCTTTGGCAGGGGGGGGATTCAGCCCCAGCATTTT	CASSFGRGGIQPQHF
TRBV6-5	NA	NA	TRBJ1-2	TGTGCCAGCAGTTACACCCTCCCAGGGGACTATGGCTACACCTTC	CASSYTLPGDYGYTF